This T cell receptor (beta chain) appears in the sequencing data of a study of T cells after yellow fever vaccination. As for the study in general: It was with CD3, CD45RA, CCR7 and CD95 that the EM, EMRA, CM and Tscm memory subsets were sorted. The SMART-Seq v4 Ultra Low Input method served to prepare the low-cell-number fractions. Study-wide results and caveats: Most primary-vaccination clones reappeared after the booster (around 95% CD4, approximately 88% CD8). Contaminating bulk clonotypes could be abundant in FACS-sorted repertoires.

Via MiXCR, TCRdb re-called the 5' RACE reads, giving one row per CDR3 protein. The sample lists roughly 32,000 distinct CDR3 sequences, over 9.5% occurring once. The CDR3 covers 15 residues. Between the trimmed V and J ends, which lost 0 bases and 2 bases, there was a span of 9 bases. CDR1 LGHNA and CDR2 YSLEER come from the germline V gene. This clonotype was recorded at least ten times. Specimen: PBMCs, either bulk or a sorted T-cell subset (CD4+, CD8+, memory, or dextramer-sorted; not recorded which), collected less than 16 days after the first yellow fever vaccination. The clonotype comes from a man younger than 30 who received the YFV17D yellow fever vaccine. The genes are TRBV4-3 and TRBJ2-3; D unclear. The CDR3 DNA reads TGCGCCAGCAGCCAAGAACCCCAGGACACAGATACGCAGTATTTT. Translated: CASSQEPQDTDTQYF.